The present TCR beta chain was sequenced within a study of PD-1 blockade in classical Hodgkin lymphoma (dated by TCRdb to the early 2020s). Broadly, across the study: Nivolumab dosing was 3 mg/kg intravenously every 2 weeks, continuing until either disease progression or unacceptable toxicity. To define a peripheral blood immune signature of response to PD-1 blockade in classical Hodgkin lymphoma, the study combined TCR beta sequencing with CyTOF. Overall study outcomes, separate from this receptor: Diversity was lower in patients who began nivolumab less than 1 year after ASCT, so these patients were left out of later analyses to avoid confounding by immune reconstitution. The study was limited to a single clinical trial cohort, and causes of repertoire differences, possibly disease activity or prior therapy, remained undefined. Among trial patients, those achieving complete response had baseline diversity similar to that of newly diagnosed patients, while diversity was significantly lower in partial responders and progressors. CD4+ but not CD8+ TCR diversity rose significantly by C4D1 (p=0.0027 vs p=0.16), most apparent in complete responders (p=0.02). Baseline TCR diversity was reported to be lower in newly diagnosed patients than in healthy donors and to be lower still in relapsed/refractory patients.

As to this clone: Which antigen it targets is not known. Base qualities are not provided; no much larger clone lies one nucleotide away.

The meaning of the sample's time point label: cycle 1 day 1 (C1D1), immediately before nivolumab initiation. Every trial patient had relapsed after autologous stem cell transplantation, and cohorts A, B and C differed in prior brentuximab vedotin exposure. Using a Miltenyi CD4+ T cell isolation kit, CD4+ T cells were purified from thawed PBMCs through magnetic negative selection. A total of around 60 patients with relapsed/refractory classical Hodgkin lymphoma made up the trial cohort, and each patient's best overall response was complete response, partial response or progressive disease. Trial patients were treated with single-agent nivolumab in the multi-cohort phase II CheckMate 205 trial. Best overall response was determined by an independent review committee according to the 2007 International Working Group response criteria. Trial PBMCs were collected immediately before nivolumab initiation (C1D1) and during therapy at cycle 2 day 1 and cycle 4 day 1. After peripheral blood was drawn into 8 mL Vacutainer Cell Preparation Tubes, PBMCs were isolated by centrifugation and then cryopreserved. Purified CD4+ and CD8+ fractions were generated only in cases for which an additional PBMC sample was available. On LS columns in a quadroMACS separator, the magnetically labelled cells were depleted, and the flow-through was collected as the purified fraction.

In the germline V gene, CDR1 corresponds to SGHAT and CDR2 to FQNNGV. There are 15 amino acids in the CDR3, from cysteine to phenylalanine inclusive. Just CDR3 DNA is preserved here, 45 bases in frame from base 1. The junction shows trimming of 5 bases on V and 4 bases on J, plus 14 bases between the germline ends. Genomic DNA was isolated using the Qiagen DNeasy kit from unsorted PBMCs as well as from negatively selected CD4+ and CD8+ fractions. TCR beta CDR3 regions were amplified by immunoSEQ multiplex PCR using primers annealing to V and J segments. A synthetic immune receptor repertoire was used to minimize amplification bias, and any remaining bias was removed computationally after sequencing. On the authors' methods: Repertoire diversity was quantified as the Shannon entropy index using custom Python scripts. Unsorted, CD4+ and CD8+ repertoires were analyzed separately, except in combined analyses where CD4+ and CD8+ sequences were merged in silico. A clone was considered expanded if an increase in frequency of at least 2-fold after treatment relative to C1D1 was found, and a pseudocount of 0.5 was applied to clones undetected at baseline. Singleton clones were defined as clones with 0 or 1 copy at C1D1, and non-singleton clones were defined as clones with 2 or more copies. Clones expanded in unsorted samples were assigned a CD4+, CD8+ or unknown annotation through matching of protein sequences in sorted samples from the same patient. Wilcoxon tests on paired samples were used to test changes in diversity from C1D1 to C4D1. Sourced from immuneACCESS, this table was stored by TCRdb with only in-frame sequences that have V and J called. A share of the clones is absent; for the studies checked, an unresolved V gene accounts for under half, and the remainder has no known explanation. V, J and clone size are taken as reported in that table, and D and trimming were inferred from the DNA itself. Present in this sample are approximately 28,000 clones, around three quarters of which were seen just once. The top ten clones comprise about 2.4% of the sample.

This specimen was CD4+ T cells from blood, taken at baseline. This sequence originates from a human donor with classical Hodgkin lymphoma. The receptor chain draws on TRBV11-2 and TRBJ2-2; TRBD1 could be the D gene, as 6 bases match. The CDR3 reads CASSPGVSGTGELFF. The DNA reads as follows: TGTGCCAGCAGCCCAGGGGTGTCGGGCACCGGGGAGCTGTTTTTT. The reference TRBV11-2 and TRBJ2-2 proteins fill in what lies around the CDR3, so the full variable domain reads EAGVAQSPRYKIIEKRQSVAFWCNPISGHATLYWYQQILGQGPKLLIQFQNNGVVDDSQLPKDRFSAERLKGVDSTLKIQPAKLEDSAVYLCASSPGVSGTGELFFGEGSRLTVL.